What follows is one TCR beta chain and its context. What this receptor recognizes is not known. No much larger clonotype is one base removed from it; base qualities were not supplied. The collaborating institutions used their own protocols to collect whole blood in K2EDTA tubes. Collaborator samples were shipped for TCRbeta analysis as frozen whole blood, isolated PBMCs, or DNA extracted from either sample type. The sample is drawn from a study of blood T cell repertoires in COVID-19 (dated by TCRdb to 2019 to 2021). General notes on the study: Samples from collaborators originated in the United States, Italy and Spain and spanned both the acute and convalescent phases of COVID-19. Samples came from the ongoing ImmuneRACE study (first 160 participants) plus 1,254 subjects from 6 global collaborators. The repertoires were made available in a free public database intended to serve as a resource for research on the immune response to SARS-CoV-2. Nearly every sample came with metadata listing a de-identified subject ID, COVID-19 status, age in years and sex. Where available, HLA class I and class II types were obtained from metadata supplied by the sample provider rather than from assay-based typing. The prospective study material was composed of cDNA or gDNA derived from T cells, B-cell-depleted T cells, or PBMCs. The dataset comprised deeply sampled blood TCRbeta repertoires from subjects exposed to, actively infected with, or recovered from COVID-19.

CDR1 and CDR2 are drawn from the germline V gene (reference sequence): LNHDA, SQIVND. The CDR3 measures 14 amino acids from cysteine to phenylalanine. Left in the record is the CDR3 DNA by itself, 42 bases read in frame from the first base. Trimming costs V 3 bases and J 6 bases, and their ends lie 11 bases apart. The immunoSEQ Assay, a bias-controlled multiplex PCR, was used to amplify TCRbeta CDR3 regions from genomic DNA. On the authors' methods: Nucleated cell counts per sample were estimated from amplification of reference gene primers within the assay. To quantify the absolute abundance of each unique TCRbeta CDR3 rearrangement, sequence reads were collapsed and filtered. Productive Simpson clonality was computed per sample as the square root of Simpson's diversity index over productive rearrangements. What TCRdb holds here is the immuneACCESS table cut down to in-frame rearrangements. Part of the clones is not present; checked against another copy, under half of the missing clones reflect an unresolved V gene, and the others are unexplained. The DNA gave D and trimming, while V, J and clone size come from that table. The sample data list about 33,000 clones, and about four fifths of these were observed just once. The ten largest clonotypes hold 30% to 40% of the sample.

The study at large found these results: Clinical and demographic metadata were provided uncurated, with the amount varying by source and participant.

Sequenced input: peripheral blood. The chain joins TRBV19 to TRBJ2-2; no D gene is confidently identified. This receptor was taken from a man at least 80 years old with acute or convalescent COVID-19. For the CDR3, the sequence is CASSIAPRAGELFF. The nucleotide sequence reads TGTGCCAGTAGTATTGCGCCCCGGGCCGGGGAGCTGTTTTTT.